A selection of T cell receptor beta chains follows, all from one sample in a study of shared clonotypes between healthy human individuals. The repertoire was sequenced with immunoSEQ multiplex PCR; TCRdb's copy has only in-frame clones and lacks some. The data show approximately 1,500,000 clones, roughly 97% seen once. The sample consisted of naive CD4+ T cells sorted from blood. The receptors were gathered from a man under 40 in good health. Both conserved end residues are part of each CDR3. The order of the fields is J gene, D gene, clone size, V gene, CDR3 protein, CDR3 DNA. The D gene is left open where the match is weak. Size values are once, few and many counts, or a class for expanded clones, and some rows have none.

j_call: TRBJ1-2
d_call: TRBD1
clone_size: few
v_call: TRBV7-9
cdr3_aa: CASSQGQGAHYGYTF
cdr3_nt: TGTGCCAGCAGCCAGGGACAGGGGGCTCACTATGGCTACACCTTC

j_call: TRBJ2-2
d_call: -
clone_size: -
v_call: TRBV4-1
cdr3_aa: CASSPFELANTGELFF
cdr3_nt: TGCGCCAGCAGCCCGTTTGAACTCGCGAACACCGGGGAGCTGTTTTTT

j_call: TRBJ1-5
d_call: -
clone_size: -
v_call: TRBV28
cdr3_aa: CASSTQGHNQPQHF
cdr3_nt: TGTGCCAGCAGTACCCAGGGCCACAATCAGCCCCAGCATTTT

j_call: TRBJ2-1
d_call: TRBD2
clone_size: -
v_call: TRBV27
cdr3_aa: CASSPSGSYEQFF
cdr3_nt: TGTGCCAGCAGCCCTAGCGGGAGCTATGAGCAGTTCTTC

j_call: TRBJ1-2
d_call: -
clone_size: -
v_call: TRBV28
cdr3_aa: CASSSQGYGYTF
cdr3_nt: TGTGCCAGCAGTTCCCAGGGCTATGGCTACACCTTC

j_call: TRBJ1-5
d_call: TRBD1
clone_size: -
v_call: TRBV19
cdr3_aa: CATGGQGSNQPQHF
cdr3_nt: TGTGCCACGGGGGGACAGGGGTCAAATCAGCCCCAGCATTTT

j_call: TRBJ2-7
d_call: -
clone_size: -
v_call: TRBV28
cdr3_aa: CASSLGSGYLPYEQYF
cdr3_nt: TGTGCCAGCAGTTTGGGTAGCGGATATCTCCCCTACGAGCAGTACTTC

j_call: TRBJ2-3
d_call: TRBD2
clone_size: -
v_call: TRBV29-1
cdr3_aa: CSVLRSGNGDTQYF
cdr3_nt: TGCAGCGTCCTTAGAAGCGGGAATGGAGATACGCAGTATTTT

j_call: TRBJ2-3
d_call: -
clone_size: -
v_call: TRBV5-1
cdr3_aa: CASEYGLFTDTQYF
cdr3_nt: TGCGCCAGCGAGTACGGCCTTTTCACAGATACGCAGTATTTT

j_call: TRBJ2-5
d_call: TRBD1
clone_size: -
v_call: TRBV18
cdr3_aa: CASSRPGTGRETQYF
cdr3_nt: TGTGCCAGCTCACGCCCCGGGACAGGTCGAGAGACCCAGTACTTC

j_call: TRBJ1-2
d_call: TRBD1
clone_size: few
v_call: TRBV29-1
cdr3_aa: CSVGQGGGYTF
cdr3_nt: TGCAGCGTTGGACAGGGAGGCGGCTACACCTTC

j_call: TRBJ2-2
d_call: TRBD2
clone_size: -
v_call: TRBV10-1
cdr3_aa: CASSEAGGANTGELFF
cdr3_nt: TGCGCCAGCAGTGAAGCGGGGGGCGCGAACACCGGGGAGCTGTTTTTT

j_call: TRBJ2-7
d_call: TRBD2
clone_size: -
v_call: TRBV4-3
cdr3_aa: CASSQDPGRGAYEQYF
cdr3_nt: TGCGCCAGCAGCCAAGACCCCGGGAGGGGCGCCTACGAGCAGTACTTC

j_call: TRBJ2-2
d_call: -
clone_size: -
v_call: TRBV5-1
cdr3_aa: CASSLWQGVTGELFF
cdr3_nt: TGCGCCAGCAGCTTGTGGCAGGGTGTCACCGGGGAGCTGTTTTTT

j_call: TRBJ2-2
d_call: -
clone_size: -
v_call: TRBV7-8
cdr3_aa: CASSLLKHGELFF
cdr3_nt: TGTGCCAGCAGCTTACTTAAGCACGGGGAGCTGTTTTTT

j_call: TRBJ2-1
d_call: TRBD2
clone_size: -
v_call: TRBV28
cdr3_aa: CASLAGGLYNEQFF
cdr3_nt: TGTGCCAGCTTGGCGGGAGGTCTCTACAATGAGCAGTTCTTC

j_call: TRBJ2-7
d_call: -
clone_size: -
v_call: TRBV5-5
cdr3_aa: CASSLGGRISYEQYF
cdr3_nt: TGTGCCAGCAGCCTGGGGGGCAGGATCTCCTACGAGCAGTACTTC

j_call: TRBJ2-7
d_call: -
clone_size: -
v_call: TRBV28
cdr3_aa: CASSSLGMDPSYEQYF
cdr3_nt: TGTGCCAGCAGCTCACTCGGTATGGACCCCTCCTACGAGCAGTACTTC

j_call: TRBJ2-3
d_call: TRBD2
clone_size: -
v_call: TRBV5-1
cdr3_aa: CAKTSGRGSGTDTQYF
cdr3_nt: TGCGCCAAGACTAGCGGGAGGGGTTCGGGCACAGATACGCAGTATTTT

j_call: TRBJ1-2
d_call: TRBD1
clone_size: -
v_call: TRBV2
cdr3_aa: CASSEGQRIRGYTF
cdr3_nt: TGTGCCAGCAGTGAGGGACAGAGGATTAGAGGCTACACCTTC

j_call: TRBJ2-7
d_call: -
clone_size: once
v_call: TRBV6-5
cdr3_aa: CASSYSGTNYEQYF
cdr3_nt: TGTGCCAGCAGTTACTCAGGGACGAACTACGAGCAGTACTTC

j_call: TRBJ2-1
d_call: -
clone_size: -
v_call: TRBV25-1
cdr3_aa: CASSAGEQFF
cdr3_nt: TGTGCCAGCAGTGCGGGTGAGCAGTTCTTC

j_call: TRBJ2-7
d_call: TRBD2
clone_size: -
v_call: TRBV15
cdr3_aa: CATSRGGRSREQYF
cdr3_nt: TGTGCCACCAGCAGAGGCGGGAGGTCCCGCGAGCAGTACTTC

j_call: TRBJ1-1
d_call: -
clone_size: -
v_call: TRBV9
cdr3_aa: CASSAGAGQSTEAFF
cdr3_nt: TGTGCCAGCAGCGCAGGGGCAGGACAATCCACTGAAGCTTTCTTT

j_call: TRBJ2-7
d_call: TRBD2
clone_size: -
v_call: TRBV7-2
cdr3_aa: CASSSSGSYEQYF
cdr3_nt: TGTGCCAGCAGCTCTAGCGGGAGCTACGAGCAGTACTTC

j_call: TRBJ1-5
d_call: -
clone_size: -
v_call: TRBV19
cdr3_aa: CASSITTLSNQPQHF
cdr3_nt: TGTGCCAGTAGTATAACTACCCTTAGCAATCAGCCCCAGCATTTT

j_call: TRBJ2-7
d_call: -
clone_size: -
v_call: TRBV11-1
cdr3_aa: CASSLDVGSYEQYF
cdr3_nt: TGTGCCAGCAGCTTAGACGTCGGCTCCTACGAGCAGTACTTC

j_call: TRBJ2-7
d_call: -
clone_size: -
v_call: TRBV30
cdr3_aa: CAWSAGQTAHF
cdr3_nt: TGTGCCTGGAGTGCTGGACAAACAGCGCACTTC

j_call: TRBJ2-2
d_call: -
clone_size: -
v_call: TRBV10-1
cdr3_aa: CASSSGGGELFF
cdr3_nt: TGCGCCAGCAGCTCCGGGGGCGGGGAGCTGTTTTTT

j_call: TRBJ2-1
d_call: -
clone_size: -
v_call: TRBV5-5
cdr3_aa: CASSPPGSNEQFF
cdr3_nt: TGTGCCAGCAGCCCTCCGGGTAGCAATGAGCAGTTCTTC

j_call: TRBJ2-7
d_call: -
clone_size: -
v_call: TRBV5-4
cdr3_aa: CASSLDTGSPYEQYF
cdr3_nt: TGTGCCAGCAGCTTGGATACAGGGTCCCCCTACGAGCAGTACTTC

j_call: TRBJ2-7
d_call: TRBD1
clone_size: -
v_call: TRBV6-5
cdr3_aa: CASSEDRGFKQYF
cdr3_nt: TGTGCCAGCAGTGAGGACAGGGGGTTTAAGCAGTACTTC

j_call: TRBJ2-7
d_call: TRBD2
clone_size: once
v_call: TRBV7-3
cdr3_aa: CASSLAGTSGYEQYF
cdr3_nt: TGTGCCAGCAGCTTAGCGGGGACTAGCGGTTACGAGCAGTACTTC

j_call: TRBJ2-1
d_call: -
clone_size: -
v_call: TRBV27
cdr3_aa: CASSLYLGNEQFF
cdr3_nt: TGTGCCAGCAGTTTATACTTGGGCAATGAGCAGTTCTTC

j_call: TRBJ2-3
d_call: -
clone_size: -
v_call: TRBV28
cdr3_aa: CASRDQGRGTDTQYF
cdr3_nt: TGTGCCAGCAGGGATCAGGGGAGGGGCACAGATACGCAGTATTTT

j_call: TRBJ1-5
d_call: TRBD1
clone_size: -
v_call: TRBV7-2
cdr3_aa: CASSLYATGGYQPQHF
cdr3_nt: TGTGCCAGCAGCTTATACGCGACAGGGGGTTATCAGCCCCAGCATTTT

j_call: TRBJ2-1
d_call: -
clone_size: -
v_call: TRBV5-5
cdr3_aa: CASSLGGPASARPQFF
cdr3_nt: TGTGCCAGCAGCTTGGGAGGGCCCGCATCCGCCCGGCCTCAGTTCTTC

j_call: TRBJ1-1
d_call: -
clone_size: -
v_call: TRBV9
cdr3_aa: CASSVGSGGTEAFF
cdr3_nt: TGTGCCAGCAGCGTAGGGAGCGGTGGGACTGAAGCTTTCTTT

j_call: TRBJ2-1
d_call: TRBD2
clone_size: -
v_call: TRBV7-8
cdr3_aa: CASSPGGLAGVNEQFF
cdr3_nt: TGTGCCAGCAGTCCAGGAGGACTAGCGGGAGTCAATGAGCAGTTCTTC

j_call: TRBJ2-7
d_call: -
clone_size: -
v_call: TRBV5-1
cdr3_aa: CASSLLPGDSYEQYF
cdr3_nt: TGCGCCAGCAGCTTGCTCCCGGGGGATTCCTACGAGCAGTACTTC

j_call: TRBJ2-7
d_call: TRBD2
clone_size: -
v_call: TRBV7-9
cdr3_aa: CASSLNPRLTSGSFYEQYF
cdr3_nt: TGTGCCAGCAGCTTGAACCCCCGCCTGACTAGCGGGAGTTTCTACGAGCAGTACTTC

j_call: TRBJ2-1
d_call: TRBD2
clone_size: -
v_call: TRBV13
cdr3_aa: CASSSQTPSGRAYNEQFF
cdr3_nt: TGTGCCAGCAGCTCCCAGACCCCTAGCGGGAGAGCCTACAATGAGCAGTTCTTC

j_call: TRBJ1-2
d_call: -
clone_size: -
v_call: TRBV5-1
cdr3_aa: CASSGQRGNYGYTF
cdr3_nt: TGCGCCAGCAGCGGCCAAAGGGGAAACTATGGCTACACCTTC

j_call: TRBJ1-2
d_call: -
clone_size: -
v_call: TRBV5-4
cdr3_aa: CASSIQGINYGYTF
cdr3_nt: TGTGCCAGCAGCATACAGGGTATTAACTATGGCTACACCTTC

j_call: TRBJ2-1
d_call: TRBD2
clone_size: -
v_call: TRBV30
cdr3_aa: CAWKRTTSGGEQFF
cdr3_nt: TGTGCCTGGAAAAGGACGACTAGCGGCGGGGAGCAGTTCTTC

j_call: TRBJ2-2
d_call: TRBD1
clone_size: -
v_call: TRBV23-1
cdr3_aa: CASTRGRTGTLTGELFF
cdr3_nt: TGCGCCAGCACCAGGGGGAGGACAGGGACTCTTACCGGGGAGCTGTTTTTT

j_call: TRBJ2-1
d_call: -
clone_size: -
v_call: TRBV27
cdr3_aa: CASSEWSGSFYNEQFF
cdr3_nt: TGTGCCAGCAGTGAGTGGAGTGGCTCTTTTTACAATGAGCAGTTCTTC

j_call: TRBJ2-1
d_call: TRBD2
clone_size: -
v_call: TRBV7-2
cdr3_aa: CASSLAASGRAGEQFF
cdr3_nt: TGTGCCAGCAGCTTAGCTGCTAGCGGGAGGGCCGGTGAGCAGTTCTTC

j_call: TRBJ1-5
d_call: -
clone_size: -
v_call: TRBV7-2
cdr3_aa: CASSLTGQPQHF
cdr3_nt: TGTGCCAGCAGCTTAACGGGTCAGCCCCAGCATTTT

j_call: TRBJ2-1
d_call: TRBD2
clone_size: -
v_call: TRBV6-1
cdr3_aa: CASSDASGRGNEQFF
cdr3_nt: TGTGCCAGCAGTGATGCTAGCGGGAGGGGCAATGAGCAGTTCTTC

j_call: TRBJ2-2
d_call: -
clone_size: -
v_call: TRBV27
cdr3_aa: CASCKGQSLGGELFF
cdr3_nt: TGTGCCAGCTGTAAAGGACAGTCGTTGGGCGGGGAGCTGTTTTTT